These 28 T cell receptor beta chains share one sample of origin, sequenced in a study of identical twins. TCRdb re-called the 5' RACE reads with MiXCR, one entry per CDR3 protein. The table records 300,000 to 400,000 distinct CDR3 sequences, about 12% of them present only once. These data also formed part of another study, on yellow fever vaccine responses in identical twins.

Sequencing was performed on CD8+ T cells sorted from blood. The receptors shown here come from a woman aged 18-30 years in good health.

This clonotype was seen more than once but under ten times. The chain couples TRBV5-1 to TRBJ2-5; 16 bases align to TRBD2. The germline V gene encodes CDR1 SGHRS and CDR2 YFSETQ. There are 18 residues in the CDR3. With V trimmed by 3 bases and J by 3 bases, 8 bases remained unmatched. The CDR3 reads CASSSDWGLAGGEETQYF. The CDR3 region has the DNA TGCGCCAGCAGCTCCGATTGGGGACTAGCGGGAGGGGAAGAGACCCAGTACTTC.

This clonotype was counted between two and nine times. The chain couples TRBV29-1 to TRBJ2-7; 11 positions agree with TRBD2. Trimming at V came to 3 bases and at J to 3 bases, leaving 7 bases not matched to a gene. CDR1 is SQVTM and CDR2 is ANQGSEA in the germline V gene. The CDR3 is made up of 15 amino acids. CDR3: CSVELAGGVHYEQYF. The CDR3 nucleotides are TGCAGCGTTGAGTTAGCGGGAGGGGTTCACTACGAGCAGTACTTC.

This clonotype was detected ten times or more. The chain joins TRBV27 to TRBJ2-1, with D possibly matching TRBD2 (7 bases). V dropped 3 bases and J dropped 9 bases, with 18 bases sitting between them. CDR1 is MNHEY, CDR2 SMNVEV, per germline (reference sequence). CDR3 size: 15 residues. This CDR3 reads CASSLDGGPRSEQFF. CDR3 coding DNA: TGTGCCAGCAGTTTGGACGGGGGGCCACGGAGTGAGCAGTTCTTC.

This clonotype was recorded at least ten times. This sequence joins TRBV13 and TRBJ2-7, with no clear D. The CDR3 sequence is 12 residues long. Germline CDR1 is PRHDT and CDR2 is FYEKMQ (reference sequence). Trimming left V 0 bases short and J 3 bases short, with 3 bases between. The CDR3 nucleotides are TGTGCCAGCAGCTTAGGGAACTACGAGCAGTACGTC. As protein: CASSLGNYEQYV.

This clonotype has at least ten counts. The chain recombines TRBV12-3 or TRBV12-4 with TRBJ2-3; TRBD1 matches 9 bases. V trimming: 8 bases; J trimming: 4 bases; junction bases outside the gene matches: 1. This CDR3 comprises 12 residues. The CDR3 spells CASRTGADTQYF. Here the CDR3 DNA reads TGTGCCAGCCGGACAGGGGCAGATACGCAGTATTTT.

CDR3 residues: CSASDRVAGELFF. CDR3 nucleotide sequence: TGCAGTGCTTCAGACAGGGTTGCCGGGGAGCTGTTTTTT. The chain has TRBV20-1 and TRBJ2-2, with TRBD1 matching over 7 bases. Germline V CDR1 and CDR2: DFQATT, SNEGSKA (reference sequence). CDR3 size: 13 residues. Losses at the gene ends were 5 bases for V and 6 bases for J; bases not matched to a gene: 6.

V and J are TRBV28 and TRBJ2-3; maybe TRBD2 (5 bases). Germline lookup yields CDR1 MDHEN and CDR2 SYDVKM. The CDR3 covers 14 residues. Trimming pared 2 bases from V and 8 bases from J, leaving 14 bases between. CDR3 protein: CASSLRTRPGTQYF. DNA of the CDR3: TGTGCCAGCAGTTTAAGGACTCGACCCGGTACGCAGTATTTT.

This clonotype appeared a few times. The V and J genes are TRBV24-1 and TRBJ2-1; unclear D gene. V was clipped by 4 bases and J by 7 bases, with 13 bases between them. The CDR3 is 14 amino acids. Germline values: CDR1 KGHDR, CDR2 SFDVKD. CDR3 sequence reads: CATSDHRGVNEQFF. CDR3 nucleotide sequence: TGTGCCACCAGTGACCACCGCGGAGTGAATGAGCAGTTCTTC.

This clonotype has only a few counts. The V call is TRBV29-1, the J call TRBJ2-1; D might be TRBD1 (6 bases). Germline CDR1 and CDR2: SQVTM and ANQGSEA. Between the trimmed V and J ends, which lost 2 bases and 4 bases, there was a span of 15 bases. This CDR3 has 15 residues. CDR3 sequence: CSVEKGDKAYNEQFF. The CDR3 region has the DNA TGCAGCGTTGAAAAGGGGGACAAAGCATACAATGAGCAGTTCTTC.

This clonotype occurred many times. V gene TRBV7-6 combines with J gene TRBJ1-4, with a tentative D call TRBD1 (6 bases). Germline V gives CDR1 SGHVS, CDR2 FNYEAQ. V lost 1 base and J lost 8, with 14 bases in between. The CDR3 has 15 amino acids. CDR3 nucleotides: TGTGCCAGCAGCTTAGGAGGGGGGGCTGGGGAAAAACTGTTTTTT. Encoded protein: CASSLGGGAGEKLFF.

Ten or more counts support this clonotype. V is TRBV27 and J is TRBJ2-3; possibly TRBD2 for D (6 bases). V lost 2 bases and J lost 0, with 9 bases in between. The length of the CDR3 is 15 residues. Germline loops: CDR1 MNHEY, CDR2 SMNVEV (reference sequence). CDR3 nucleotide sequence: TGTGCCAGCAGTTTAGCTAGCGCTAGCACAGATACGCAGTATTTT. Amino acid sequence: CASSLASASTDTQYF.

The gene calls are TRBV2 and TRBJ2-6; D might be TRBD1 (8 bases). Germline values: CDR1 SNHLY, CDR2 FYNNEI. The CDR3 extends over 18 amino acids. Trimming cost V 3 bases and J 0 bases, with 15 bases left between them. The CDR3 loop is CASSDPTGDYSGANVLTF. The CDR3 bases are TGTGCCAGCAGTGACCCGACAGGGGACTACTCTGGGGCCAACGTCCTGACTTTC.

J is TRBJ2-7 and V is TRBV2; D might be TRBD1 (6 bases). V was cut by 1 base and J by 0 bases, with 10 bases left in between. Germline values: CDR1 SNHLY, CDR2 FYNNEI. This CDR3 comprises 15 residues. The CDR3 loop reads CASSEGQGSSYEQYV. CDR3 DNA sequence: TGTGCCAGCAGTGAAGGGCAGGGGAGCTCCTACGAGCAGTACGTC.

The chain combines TRBV3-1 with TRBJ2-5, with D perhaps matching TRBD1 (5 bases). The length of the CDR3 is 14 residues. Germline V CDR1 and CDR2: LGHDT, YNNKEL (reference sequence). Trimming removed 4 bases from V and 5 bases from J, with 14 bases in between. The CDR3 DNA is TGTGCCAGCAGCCTGGACATCCTCGGGGAGACCCAGTACTTC. It specifies CASSLDILGETQYF.

This chain joins TRBV9 and TRBJ2-7; D may match TRBD1 or TRBD2 (5 bases each). Trimming removed 1 base at V and 1 base at J, with 9 bases between. The germline CDR1 and CDR2 sequences are SGDLS and YYNGEE. The CDR3 covers 14 residues. CDR3 amino acids: CASSVTGASYEQYF. Written as DNA, the CDR3 is TGTGCCAGCAGCGTAACCGGGGCGTCCTACGAGCAGTACTTC.

The V and J genes are TRBV7-6 and TRBJ2-1; D unresolved. This CDR3 comprises 16 residues. The V gene lost 1 base and the J gene lost 4 bases, with 14 bases spanning the gap. The germline V gene encodes CDR1 SGHVS and CDR2 FNYEAQ. CDR3 residues: CASSLGPSAPYNEQFF. The CDR3 region has the DNA TGTGCCAGCAGCTTAGGTCCGTCTGCCCCTTACAATGAGCAGTTCTTC.

This clonotype was observed a handful of times. The chain combines TRBV20-1 with TRBJ1-1, with no clear D. CDR3 length: 15 amino acids. Trimming took 5 bases from V and 0 from J, leaving 16 bases between them. CDR1 is DFQATT, CDR2 SNEGSKA, per germline (reference sequence). CDR3 in amino acids: CSAFFLGGLNTEAFF. As DNA, the CDR3 is TGCAGTGCTTTCTTCCTAGGAGGCCTGAACACTGAAGCTTTCTTT.

V usage is TRBV9 and J usage is TRBJ2-7; TRBD1 or TRBD2 may be the D gene (5 bases each). Germline lookup yields CDR1 SGDLS and CDR2 YYNGEE. V was shortened by 3 bases and J by 2 bases, with 15 bases between the two germline ends. There are 15 residues in the CDR3. DNA for the CDR3: TGTGCCAGCAGCGCTTCCGGGACCACAACCTACGAGCAGTACTTC. This translates into CASSASGTTTYEQYF.

This clonotype was seen more than once but under ten times. The gene calls are TRBV4-1 and TRBJ1-1; D gene unclear. Per germline, CDR1 MGHRA and CDR2 YSYEKL. V lost 0 bases and J 0 bases, leaving 11 bases between the germline ends. The CDR3 extends over 16 amino acids. CDR3: CASSQDVRSMNTEAFF. CDR3 sequence (DNA): TGCGCCAGCAGCCAAGATGTTAGGTCAATGAACACTGAAGCTTTCTTT.

This clonotype was counted between two and nine times. The chain links TRBV24-1 to TRBJ2-3; D may be TRBD2 (6 bases). The CDR3 runs 19 residues. Germline CDR1 reads KGHDR; CDR2 reads SFDVKD. The V end lost 0 bases, the J end lost 2 bases, and 20 bases lay between the germline ends. The CDR3 here is CATSDLQTRDSSPTDTQYF. The DNA for the CDR3 is TGTGCCACCAGTGATTTGCAGACCCGGGACTCCAGCCCCACAGATACGCAGTATTTT.

This clonotype has a count of ten or more. The J gene is TRBJ2-2, the V gene TRBV29-1, with TRBD2 matching 11 bases. Per the germline V gene, CDR1 is SQVTM and CDR2 is ANQGSEA. V dropped 7 bases and J dropped 2; count of bases not matched to a gene: 15. The CDR3 has 18 amino acids. This CDR3 reads CSAKTEPGTSGNTGELFF. The CDR3 bases are TGCAGCGCCAAGACAGAACCCGGGACTAGCGGTAACACCGGGGAGCTGTTTTTT.

The chain has TRBV20-1 and TRBJ1-2; D possibly corresponds to TRBD1 (6 bases). V was trimmed by 0 bases and J by 4 bases, leaving 9 bases between them. Germline V gives CDR1 DFQATT, CDR2 SNEGSKA (reference sequence). This CDR3 is 13 amino acids long. The CDR3 coding sequence is TGCAGTGCTAGAGATCGGGACATCTATGGCTACACCTTC. Amino acids: CSARDRDIYGYTF.

The V call is TRBV3-1, the J call TRBJ1-3, with D possibly being TRBD1 (5 bases). CDR1 is LGHDT and CDR2 is YNNKEL in the germline V gene (reference sequence). With 1 base removed from V and 0 bases from J, the gap between germline ends came to 19 bases. The CDR3 totals 19 residues. The CDR3 nucleotides are TGTGCCAGCAGCCAAGTTCAGGGTTACAATCTCGCCTCTGGAAACACCATATATTTT. As protein: CASSQVQGYNLASGNTIYF.

The CDR3 is CASSLRQNTEAFF. The CDR3 DNA is TGTGCCAGCAGCTTACGACAGAACACTGAAGCTTTCTTT. This sequence joins TRBV7-8 and TRBJ1-1; no reliable D call. The CDR3 runs 13 residues. The V end lost 2 bases, the J end lost 1 base, and 5 bases lay between the germline ends. Germline V gene sequence: CDR1 SGHVS, CDR2 FQNEAQ.

This clonotype was detected ten times or more. The chain uses TRBV5-5 and TRBJ2-1, with D tentatively TRBD2 (7 bases). V was clipped by 6 bases and J by 2 bases, with 18 bases between them. The CDR3 spans 16 residues. Germline CDR1 reads SGHKS; CDR2 reads YYEKEE (reference sequence). The CDR3 reads CASIYGGGATYNEQFF. CDR3 DNA sequence: TGTGCCAGCATTTACGGAGGGGGGGCTACCTACAATGAGCAGTTCTTC.

Many counts were recorded for this clonotype. The chain links TRBV4-1 to TRBJ1-1; a weak D match, TRBD1 (6 bases). The ends were cut back, 3 bases at V and 1 base at J, with 12 bases in the middle. Per germline, CDR1 MGHRA and CDR2 YSYEKL. This CDR3 region has 15 residues. The CDR3 loop reads CASSQRTEKNTEAFF. In DNA form, the CDR3 reads TGCGCCAGCAGCCAGAGGACAGAAAAGAACACTGAAGCTTTCTTT.

This clonotype was counted between two and nine times. This chain joins TRBV5-1 and TRBJ1-3; no reliable D call. Germline values: CDR1 SGHRS, CDR2 YFSETQ. The CDR3 extends over 14 amino acids. The V gene lost 3 bases and the J gene lost 0 bases, with 7 bases spanning the gap. In DNA form, the CDR3 reads TGCGCCAGCAGCTCCGGCGACTCTGGAAACACCATATATTTT. It yields the protein CASSSGDSGNTIYF.

This chain uses TRBV6-1 with TRBJ1-1, with TRBD1 matching 8 bases. CDR1 and CDR2 (germline): MNHNS, SASEGT. CDR3 length: 14 amino acids. Losses at the gene ends were 3 bases for V and 0 bases for J; bases not matched to a gene: 0. Written as DNA, the CDR3 is TGTGCCAGCAGTGACAGGGGGCTGAACACTGAAGCTTTCTTT. Its protein product is CASSDRGLNTEAFF.